This passage covers 32 T cell receptor beta chains from one sample sequenced in a study of blood T cell repertoires in COVID-19 (dated by TCRdb to 2020 to 2021). Library preparation used the immunoSEQ multiplex PCR assay. Here the immuneACCESS table is served through TCRdb, limited to in-frame sequences with V and J called. Missing clones are a known gap in these copies; in checked studies unresolved V genes cover under half, and the rest lacks a known reason. Across this sample there are about 120,000 clones, with under 80% seen only once. Roughly 2% of the sample comes from the top ten. Material: peripheral blood. These receptors came from a man aged 65 to 79 with acute or convalescent COVID-19.

This clone has just a few counts. The chain has TRBV6-2 or TRBV6-3 and TRBJ2-3; TRBD2 might be the D (6 bases). Germline values: CDR1 MNHEY, CDR2 SVGEGT. CDR3 size: 17 residues. V lost 2 bases to trimming and J lost 6 bases, with 21 bases between them. The CDR3 coding sequence is TGTGCCAGCAGTTACAACCGCGGGACCAAGGCTCGGGATACGCAGTATTTT. It yields the protein CASSYNRGTKARDTQYF.

The rearrangement links TRBV7-2 to TRBJ1-4; weak D call: TRBD1 (6 bases). Trimming stripped 6 bases from V and 0 bases from J, with 8 bases between. CDR3 size: 14 residues. CDR1 is SGHTA and CDR2 is FQGNSA in the germline V gene. The CDR3 sequence is CASRRTATNEKLFF. In DNA form, the CDR3 reads TGTGCCAGCAGGCGGACAGCAACTAATGAAAAACTGTTTTTT.

The chain carries TRBV19 and TRBJ1-3, with 10 bases matching TRBD1. The CDR3 has 17 amino acids. J lost 4 bases, V lost 4 bases, and 10 bases had no gene match. CDR1 is LNHDA and CDR2 is SQIVND in the germline V gene (reference sequence). The CDR3: CASSKLGTGAPGNTIYF. CDR3 coding DNA: TGTGCCAGTAGTAAGCTCGGGACAGGGGCTCCGGGAAACACCATATATTTT. The entire variable domain, with the rest obtained from reference TRBV19 and TRBJ1-3, is as follows: DGGITQSPKYLFRKEGQNVTLSCEQNLNHDAMYWYRQDPGQGLRLIYYSQIVNDFQKGDIAEGYSVSREKKESFPLTVTSAQKNPTAFYLCASSKLGTGAPGNTIYFGEGSWLTVV.

This clone was picked up a small number of times. V and J are TRBV7-9 and TRBJ1-2; maybe TRBD1 (6 bases). The germline V gene encodes CDR1 SEHNR and CDR2 FQNEAQ (reference sequence). This CDR3 region has 13 residues. V was pared by 5 bases and J by 4 bases, with 11 bases between. The CDR3 spells CASSPGQLYGYTF. In nucleotides, the CDR3 is TGTGCCAGCAGCCCTGGACAGCTCTATGGCTACACCTTC.

This clone was observed at least ten times. The J gene is TRBJ1-2, the V gene TRBV5-1; 11 nucleotides agree with TRBD1. The length of the CDR3 is 15 residues. Germline V gene lookup returns CDR1 SGHRS and CDR2 YFSETQ. J gave up 7 bases and V 5 bases, and 10 bases lay outside the gene matches. CDR3 amino acids: CASSSIPGQGVGYTF. In nucleotides, the CDR3 is TGCGCCAGCAGTTCAATTCCGGGACAGGGGGTTGGCTACACCTTC.

CDR3 amino acids: CASRRDYQEDTQYF. The CDR3 coding sequence is TGTGCCAGCCGAAGGGACTATCAAGAAGATACGCAGTATTTT. J is TRBJ2-3 and V is TRBV5-4; 7 bases are shared with TRBD2. The V gene end was trimmed by 7 bases and the J gene end by 5 bases; junction bases not matched to a gene: 10. The germline CDR1 and CDR2 sequences are SGHNT and YYREEE (reference sequence). The CDR3 loop spans 14 amino acids.

This clone appeared a single time. The chain carries TRBV6-5 and TRBJ2-2, with 13 nucleotides matching TRBD2. Germline-derived CDR1 and CDR2 are MNHEY and SVGAGI. The CDR3 sequence is 15 residues long. V shed 5 bases and J 6 bases; nucleotides not matched to a gene: 3. The CDR3 sequence is CASSRTSGGPGELFF. Here the CDR3 DNA reads TGTGCCAGCAGTCGGACTAGCGGGGGACCCGGGGAGCTGTTTTTT.

V and J are TRBV6-5 and TRBJ1-1, with D unresolved. In germline, CDR1 is MNHEY, CDR2 SVGAGI. V was pared by 0 bases and J by 6 bases, with 8 bases between. The length of the CDR3 is 13 residues. The CDR3 protein is CASSYSNGPEAFF. DNA for the CDR3: TGTGCCAGCAGTTACTCGAACGGTCCTGAAGCTTTCTTT.

J is TRBJ1-6 and V is TRBV2; tentative D call: TRBD1 (5 bases). This CDR3 contains 16 residues. The germline CDR1 and CDR2 sequences are SNHLY and FYNNEI. V dropped 4 bases and J dropped 5 bases, with 15 bases sitting between them. The CDR3 DNA reads as TGTGCCAGCAGTGGGGTGCAGGCAGGGAATAATTCACCCCTCCACTTT. Translating it yields CASSGVQAGNNSPLHF.

This clone was seen a handful of times. The chain uses TRBV19 and TRBJ2-1, with D perhaps TRBD2 (5 bases). Per the germline V gene, CDR1 is LNHDA and CDR2 is SQIVND (reference sequence). There are 14 residues in the CDR3. Deletions cut 7 bases from V and 8 bases from J, with 18 bases between. Here the CDR3 reads CASTRKAFGDEQFF. The CDR3 DNA follows: TGTGCCAGTACTCGGAAAGCCTTCGGGGATGAGCAGTTCTTC.

This clone has a single count. The chain combines TRBV13 with TRBJ2-1, with 8 bases fitting TRBD2. V lost 0 bases and J lost 1; bases outside the gene matches: 14. The CDR3 is made up of 20 amino acids. The germline CDR1 and CDR2 sequences are PRHDT and FYEKMQ (reference sequence). The CDR3 is CASSLGDRGGLRGSYNEQFF. In nucleotides, the CDR3 is TGTGCCAGCAGCTTAGGTGACCGGGGGGGCCTCCGGGGATCCTACAATGAGCAGTTCTTC.

The genes are TRBV2 and TRBJ1-5, with a possible D match to TRBD1 (5 bases). V lost 4 bases, J lost 2 bases, and 12 bases lay in between. Germline V gives CDR1 SNHLY, CDR2 FYNNEI. The CDR3 has 15 amino acids. The CDR3 sequence: CASSGAGLGNQPQHF. The DNA of the CDR3 is TGTGCCAGCAGTGGTGCAGGGCTCGGCAATCAGCCCCAGCATTTT. The variable domain in full, with the rest retrieved from reference TRBV2 and TRBJ1-5, is EPEVTQTPSHQVTQMGQEVILRCVPISNHLYFYWYRQILGQKVEFLVSFYNNEISEKSEIFDDQFSVERPDGSNFTLKIRSTKLEDSAMYFCASSGAGLGNQPQHFGDGTRLSIL.

The V call is TRBV9, the J call TRBJ1-1, with TRBD1 matching over 10 bases. This CDR3 spans 16 amino acids. V was pared by 0 bases and J by 5 bases, with 7 bases of the junction left unmatched. Germline CDR1 SGDLS, CDR2 YYNGEE. As DNA, the CDR3 is TGTGCCAGCAGCGTAGGTCGGACAGGGGGTTTTACTGAAGCTTTCTTT. Amino acids: CASSVGRTGGFTEAFF.

This clone has a single count. This chain links TRBV6-4 with TRBJ2-3; D is unresolved. CDR1 and CDR2 from the germline V gene are MRHNA and SNTAGT. Trimming removed 5 bases at V and 2 bases at J, with 8 bases between. CDR3 length: 13 residues. The CDR3 nucleotides read TGTGCCAGCAGTCGAGCCCTCACAGATACGCAGTATTTT. It encodes CASSRALTDTQYF.

The rearrangement links TRBV9 to TRBJ2-1, with 7 bases lining up with TRBD1. This CDR3 has 17 residues. Germline-derived CDR1 and CDR2 are SGDLS and YYNGEE. With 0 bases clipped from V and 3 bases from J, the junction kept 9 bases outside the gene matches. The CDR3 nucleotides are TGTGCCAGCAGCGTAGGAGGAGACAGGGCTCGCTACAATGAGCAGTTCTTC. Protein sequence: CASSVGGDRARYNEQFF.

This clone appeared a few times. The V gene is TRBV6-5, the J gene TRBJ2-7; D remains ambiguous. The CDR3 consists of 13 residues. Germline V gives CDR1 MNHEY, CDR2 SVGAGI. V lost 5 bases and J lost 3, with 11 bases in between. CDR3 protein: CASSLRENYEQYF. CDR3 sequence (DNA): TGTGCCAGCAGTCTTAGAGAAAACTACGAGCAGTACTTC.

CDR3 bases: TGTGCCAGCAGTGACTCCCCTCAAGCGGGGGGGCAGTATGAGCAGTTCTTC. This encodes CASSDSPQAGGQYEQFF. This chain connects TRBV6-4 to TRBJ2-1; 10 bases align to TRBD2. The CDR3 runs 17 residues. Per germline, CDR1 MRHNA and CDR2 SNTAGT. Trimming at V came to 0 bases and at J to 8 bases, leaving 10 bases not matched to a gene.

V gene TRBV7-7 combines with J gene TRBJ2-5, with TRBD2 matching over 9 bases. CDR3 length equals 14 residues. The trim removed 3 bases at V and 5 bases at J, leaving 4 bases unmatched. CDR1 and CDR2 from the germline V gene are SSHAT and FNYEAQ (reference sequence). DNA of the CDR3: TGTGCCAGCAGCTTTTCCGGACTAGCGGAGACCCAGTACTTC. Its protein is CASSFSGLAETQYF.

The CDR3 is CASSYFDRSYGYTF. CDR3 in DNA: TGTGCCAGCAGTTACTTCGACAGGAGCTATGGCTACACCTTC. The J gene is TRBJ1-2, the V gene TRBV6-6; D possibly corresponds to TRBD1 (6 bases). This CDR3 comprises 14 residues. The germline CDR1 and CDR2 sequences are MNHNY and SVGAGI (reference sequence). Trimming stripped 1 base from V and 4 bases from J, with 10 bases between.

The chain joins TRBV6-5 to TRBJ1-2; 7 bases are shared with TRBD1. This CDR3 is built from 15 residues. The germline gives CDR1 MNHEY, CDR2 SVGAGI. Trimming removed 0 bases from V and 4 bases from J; junction bases left unmatched: 5. The CDR3, as DNA: TGTGCCAGCAGTTACTCGAGGACAGGAATCTATGGCTACACCTTC. Translation: CASSYSRTGIYGYTF.

This sequence joins TRBV29-1 and TRBJ1-3, with D maybe TRBD1 (5 bases). V lost 5 bases and J lost 1, with 9 bases in between. This CDR3 contains 13 residues. The germline gives CDR1 SQVTM, CDR2 ANQGSEA. CDR3 nucleotides: TGCAGCGTTAGCAGGGTGTCTGGAAACACCATATATTTT. It codes for CSVSRVSGNTIYF. The full variable domain, rest sourced from reference TRBV29-1 and TRBJ1-3, is SAVISQKPSRDICQRGTSLTIQCQVDSQVTMMFWYRQQPGQSLTLIATANQGSEATYESGFVIDKFPISRPNLTFSTLTVSNMSPEDSSIYLCSVSRVSGNTIYFGEGSWLTVV.

This sequence joins TRBV6-2 or TRBV6-3 and TRBJ2-5; D gene uncertain. CDR3 length equals 10 residues. The germline V gene encodes CDR1 MNHEY and CDR2 SVGEGT. Deletions cut 4 bases from V and 6 bases from J, with 3 bases between. Written as DNA, the CDR3 is TGTGCCAGCAGTTCCAAGACCCAGTACTTC. Its translation: CASSSKTQYF.

This clone turned up a few times. This chain connects TRBV7-8 to TRBJ1-1; 10 nucleotides align to TRBD1. Per the germline V gene, CDR1 is SGHVS and CDR2 is FQNEAQ. With V trimmed by 2 bases and J by 0 bases, 12 bases remained unmatched. The CDR3 contains 19 residues. In DNA form, the CDR3 reads TGTGCCAGCAGCTTACCTCGGACAGGGGGGTCTCCAATGAACACTGAAGCTTTCTTT. Protein: CASSLPRTGGSPMNTEAFF.

The chain employs TRBV5-1 and TRBJ1-1, with 10 bases identical to TRBD1. The CDR3 covers 14 residues. V lost 4 bases to trimming and J lost 2 bases; unmatched junction nucleotides: 2. Germline lookup yields CDR1 SGHRS and CDR2 YFSETQ. Here the CDR3 DNA reads TGCGCCAGCAGCGGGACAGGGGCCAACACTGAAGCTTTCTTT. Translation: CASSGTGANTEAFF.

This chain joins TRBV18 and TRBJ2-5; the match to TRBD2 covers 8 bases. The CDR3 extends over 18 amino acids. V trimming: 2 bases; J trimming: 2 bases; junction bases outside the gene matches: 13. Germline V gives CDR1 KGHSH, CDR2 LQKENI. CDR3 residues: CASSPVAPGLAGQETQYF. CDR3 DNA sequence: TGTGCCAGCTCACCAGTAGCCCCTGGACTAGCTGGGCAAGAGACCCAGTACTTC.

This chain joins TRBV9 and TRBJ2-7; a possible D gene is TRBD1 (6 bases). V was cut by 1 base and J by 6 bases, with 11 bases left in between. CDR1 SGDLS and CDR2 YYNGEE come from the germline V gene. The CDR3 is made up of 13 amino acids. CDR3 DNA: TGTGCCAGCAGCGTAACAACAGGGACCGAGCAGTACTTC. Residues: CASSVTTGTEQYF.

V gene TRBV3-1 (or the pseudogene TRBV3-2) combines with J gene TRBJ1-6; D uncertain. The V end lost 3 bases, the J end lost 0 bases, and 9 bases lay between the germline ends. Germline V gene sequence: CDR1 LGHDT, CDR2 YNNKEL (reference sequence). This CDR3 is built from 16 residues. The CDR3 reads CASSQLGSSYNSPLHF. In DNA form, the CDR3 reads TGTGCCAGCAGCCAGCTCGGGAGCTCCTATAATTCACCCCTCCACTTT.

The V gene is TRBV2, the J gene TRBJ1-1; D is undetermined. In germline, CDR1 is SNHLY, CDR2 FYNNEI. The V end lost 6 bases, the J end lost 1 base, and 15 bases lay between the germline ends. There are 15 residues in the CDR3. CDR3 DNA sequence: TGTGCCAGCAGCCCTAGACGGGAGTCGAACACTGAAGCTTTCTTT. It encodes CASSPRRESNTEAFF.

This clone appeared a single time. V gene TRBV30 combines with J gene TRBJ1-1; no reliable D call. V lost 3 bases, J lost 2 bases, and 10 bases lay in between. Germline V gene lookup returns CDR1 GTSNPN and CDR2 SVGIG (reference sequence). The CDR3 totals 13 residues. The CDR3 here is CAWRQQFNTEAFF. The CDR3 coding sequence is TGTGCCTGGAGACAACAGTTTAACACTGAAGCTTTCTTT.

V is TRBV5-1 and J is TRBJ1-1; no firm D call. CDR3 length: 13 amino acids. Germline V gene data show CDR1 as SGHRS and CDR2 as YFSETQ. The V and J ends lost 4 bases and 1 base respectively, with 8 bases between them. The CDR3 DNA reads TGCGCCAGCAGCATGAAGCGGAACACTGAAGCTTTCTTT. It specifies CASSMKRNTEAFF.

CDR3: CASSRTANTEAFF. The CDR3 nucleotides are TGCGCCAGCAGCCGGACAGCGAACACTGAAGCTTTCTTT. The chain links TRBV4-3 to TRBJ1-1; tentatively, D is TRBD1 (6 bases). There are 13 residues in the CDR3. The V end was cut by 4 bases, the J end by 1 base, with 7 bases between. Germline CDR1 LGHNA, CDR2 YSLEER.

V is TRBV7-3 and J is TRBJ2-7, with D hard to call. Germline V CDR1 and CDR2: SGHTA, FQGTGA. This CDR3 has 15 amino acids. The V end lost 1 base, the J end lost 0 bases, and 10 bases lay between the germline ends. The CDR3 is CASSLMAESSYEQYF. The CDR3 region has the DNA TGTGCCAGCAGCTTAATGGCGGAGAGCTCCTACGAGCAGTACTTC.